The 18 T cell receptor beta chains below all came from one sample that was sequenced in a study of vaccination and CD4 T cells after COVID-19. Treatment specified: roughly 10-day PBMC culture with coronavirus spike peptide pools or control peptides (ViraFEST assay). No antigen has been assigned to these receptors. With the Oncomine TCR Beta short-read assay, DNA from cultured CD4+ T cells was sequenced. TCRdb re-called the PCR reads with MiXCR, one entry per CDR3 protein. Of more than 25,000 distinct CDR3 sequences listed, approximately 66% were seen once; the top ten hold about a sixth. The material sequenced was CD4+ T cells from blood, cultured in vitro, taken after SARS-CoV-2 vaccination. These receptors were obtained from a human donor who received a COVID-19 vaccine.

This clonotype was seen more than once but under ten times. The gene calls are TRBV6-1 and TRBJ1-5; no firm D call. The V and J ends lost 6 bases and 2 bases respectively, with 8 bases between them. CDR1 is MNHNS, CDR2 SASEGT, per germline. The CDR3 has 13 amino acids. The CDR3 loop is CASSLSRNQPQHF. In nucleotides, the CDR3 is TGTGCCAGCAGCCTCTCCCGCAATCAGCCCCAGCATTTT.

This clonotype was seen more than once but under ten times. The V and J genes are TRBV7-8 and TRBJ1-2; no reliable D call. V lost 0 bases and J 4 bases, leaving 6 bases between the germline ends. Germline V CDR1 and CDR2: SGHVS, FQNEAQ. The CDR3 loop spans 13 amino acids. CDR3 bases: TGTGCCAGCAGCTTAGCCCTTCTCTATGGCTACACCTTC. Protein product: CASSLALLYGYTF.

The J gene is TRBJ1-5, the V gene TRBV7-8; D remains unclear. The CDR3 is 14 amino acids. The germline V gene encodes CDR1 SGHVS and CDR2 FQNEAQ. Trimming took off 3 bases at V and 6 bases at J, with 12 bases between the two ends. The CDR3 DNA sequence: TGTGCCAGCAGCTTTACCGTCCGGGGTCAGCCCCAGCATTTT. Translation: CASSFTVRGQPQHF.

V usage is TRBV20-1 and J usage is TRBJ1-2; 8 bases line up with TRBD1. CDR1 is DFQATT, CDR2 SNEGSKA, per germline (reference sequence). This CDR3 is 12 amino acids long. Trimming cost V 4 bases and J 8 bases; bases outside gene matches: 6. The CDR3 sequence: CSATTGGVGYTF. The CDR3 bases are TGCAGTGCTACAACAGGGGGAGTGGGCTACACCTTC.

The rearrangement links TRBV5-4 to TRBJ2-2; TRBD2 matches 9 bases. V was clipped by 3 bases and J by 4 bases; unmatched bases: 7. Germline V gives CDR1 SGHNT, CDR2 YYREEE (reference sequence). The CDR3 length is 16 residues. CDR3 in amino acids: CASSSSGGLGTGELFF. The DNA of the CDR3 is TGTGCCAGCAGCTCAAGCGGGGGGTTAGGCACCGGGGAGCTGTTTTTT.

This chain links TRBV20-1 with TRBJ2-7; TRBD2 aligns across 9 bases. V lost 0 bases and J lost 2; bases outside the gene matches: 11. The CDR3 totals 17 residues. From germline, CDR1 is DFQATT and CDR2 SNEGSKA (reference sequence). The CDR3 is CSARDPQSGGLTYEQYF. The CDR3 DNA is TGCAGTGCTAGAGATCCCCAGAGCGGGGGGCTAACCTACGAGCAGTACTTC.

V is TRBV12-3 or TRBV12-4 and J is TRBJ1-2; a weak D match, TRBD1 (6 bases). The CDR3 has 14 amino acids. With 6 bases removed from V and 8 bases from J, the gap between germline ends came to 19 bases. The CDR3, as DNA: TGTGCCAGCAGCCATAGCACCAGGGGTGAGGGCTACACCTTC. Its protein product is CASSHSTRGEGYTF.

The V call is TRBV6-1, the J call TRBJ2-1, with TRBD1 matching over 8 bases. CDR1 is MNHNS, CDR2 SASEGT, per germline. The CDR3 length is 13 residues. The V and J ends lost 9 bases and 3 bases, in that order; junction bases with no gene match: 4. The CDR3 nucleotides read TGTGCCAGTGGACAGGGAAGCTACAATGAGCAGTTCTTC. Residues: CASGQGSYNEQFF.

J is TRBJ1-2 and V is TRBV25-1; unclear D gene. The germline CDR1 and CDR2 sequences are MGHDK and SYGVNS. Trimming shortened V by 3 bases and J by 4 bases, and 9 bases separated the two germline ends. The CDR3 runs to 13 residues. DNA for the CDR3: TGTGCCAGCAGTGATACCAGCACCTATGGCTACACCTTC. This encodes CASSDTSTYGYTF.

This chain connects TRBV5-1 to TRBJ1-3; D gene unclear. The ends were cut back, 3 bases at V and 0 bases at J, with 10 bases in the middle. Germline V gene sequence: CDR1 SGHRS, CDR2 YFSETQ. The CDR3 length is 15 residues. CDR3 DNA: TGCGCCAGCAGCTCGGACGGAGGCTCTGGAAACACCATATATTTT. Translation: CASSSDGGSGNTIYF.

This clonotype was seen a single time. The chain uses TRBV20-1 and TRBJ2-5, with D perhaps matching TRBD1 or TRBD2 (5 bases each). The CDR3 covers 12 residues. V was clipped by 2 bases and J by 4 bases, with 8 bases between them. Germline V gene data show CDR1 as DFQATT and CDR2 as SNEGSKA (reference sequence). The CDR3 region has the DNA TGCAGTGCTAGACGGGGCGGAGAGACCCAGTACTTC. Its translation: CSARRGGETQYF.

The V gene is TRBV6-4, the J gene TRBJ2-3; D gene ambiguous. Germline CDR1 and CDR2: MRHNA and SNTAGT. The CDR3 covers 15 residues. With 2 bases removed from V and 1 base from J, the gap between germline ends came to 10 bases. The CDR3 DNA follows: TGTGCCAGCAGTGACGAGTATGGGGGCACAGATACGCAGTATTTT. This sequence encodes CASSDEYGGTDTQYF.

This clonotype has only a few counts. The chain couples TRBV10-1 to TRBJ2-5; D is uncertain. Between the trimmed V and J ends, which lost 2 bases and 0 bases, there was a span of 7 bases. The CDR3 is 14 amino acids. Per germline, CDR1 WNHNN and CDR2 SYGVQD (reference sequence). This CDR3 reads CASSETRDQETQYF. In DNA, the CDR3 is TGCGCCAGCAGTGAGACAAGAGACCAAGAGACCCAGTACTTC.

This chain connects TRBV30 to TRBJ1-2; D remains unclear. Germline values: CDR1 GTSNPN, CDR2 SVGIG (reference sequence). Trimming took off 3 bases at V and 1 base at J, with 6 bases between the two ends. The CDR3 consists of 12 residues. The CDR3 spells CAWRADNYGYTF. Here the CDR3 DNA reads TGTGCCTGGAGGGCAGATAACTATGGCTACACCTTC.

The genes are TRBV5-1 and TRBJ2-7; D is ambiguous. The germline gives CDR1 SGHRS, CDR2 YFSETQ. The CDR3 is made up of 13 amino acids. V dropped 3 bases and J dropped 3 bases, with 10 bases sitting between them. DNA of the CDR3: TGCGCCAGCAGCTCAGTCATAGACTACGAGCAGTACTTC. Residues: CASSSVIDYEQYF.

The chain joins TRBV2 to TRBJ2-2, with D possibly being TRBD2 (6 bases). The CDR3 extends over 14 amino acids. V was cut by 6 bases and J by 4 bases, with 12 bases left in between. Germline V gene sequence: CDR1 SNHLY, CDR2 FYNNEI. CDR3 loop: CASRGDSRTGELFF. The CDR3 DNA reads as TGTGCCAGCAGGGGGGACTCTCGCACCGGGGAGCTGTTTTTT.

This clonotype was counted once. This sequence joins TRBV7-2 and TRBJ2-3; the match to TRBD2 covers 13 bases. The CDR3 consists of 16 residues. The V gene end was trimmed by 5 bases and the J gene end by 1 base; junction bases not matched to a gene: 3. The germline V gene has CDR1 SGHTA and CDR2 FQGNSA. For the CDR3, the DNA is TGTGCCAGCAGCCCCGGACTAGCGGGGGGCACAGATACGCAGTATTTT. Its protein product is CASSPGLAGGTDTQYF.

The DNA for the CDR3 is TGTGCCAGCTCACCACCGCCGGGGAGAGAGACCCAGTACTTC. It specifies CASSPPPGRETQYF. The chain joins TRBV18 to TRBJ2-5, with D tentatively TRBD2 (5 bases). The CDR3 covers 14 residues. The V gene's germline CDR1 is KGHSH and CDR2 LQKENI. Trimming took 0 bases from V and 4 from J, leaving 9 bases between them.